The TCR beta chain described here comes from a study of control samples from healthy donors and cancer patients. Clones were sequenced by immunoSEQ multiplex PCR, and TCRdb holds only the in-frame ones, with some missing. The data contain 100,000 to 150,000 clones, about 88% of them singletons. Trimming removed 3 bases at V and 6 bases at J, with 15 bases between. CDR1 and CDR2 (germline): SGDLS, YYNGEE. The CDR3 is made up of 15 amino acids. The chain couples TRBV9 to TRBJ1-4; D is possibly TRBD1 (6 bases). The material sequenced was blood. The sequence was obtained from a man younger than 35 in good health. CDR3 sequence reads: CASSAHGQRDEKLFF. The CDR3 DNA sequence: TGTGCCAGCAGCGCGCATGGACAGAGGGATGAAAAACTGTTTTTT.